These 29 T cell receptor beta chains were all obtained from the same sample, sequenced in a study of blood T cell repertoires in COVID-19. This table comes from immunoSEQ multiplex PCR, and its TCRdb copy is limited to in-frame clones, with some not included. The repertoire has 250,000 to 350,000 clones, approximately 90% of them found once; the top ten carry 12%. Sequences were obtained from peripheral blood. The receptor set was obtained from a woman aged 55-75 years with acute or convalescent COVID-19.

The V call is TRBV4-2, the J call TRBJ2-1; TRBD2 matches at 11 bases. The germline gives CDR1 LGHNA, CDR2 YNFKEQ. Germline trimming cut 4 bases from V and 0 bases from J; bases unmatched to any gene: 5. The CDR3 contains 17 residues. The CDR3 DNA reads as TGTGCCAGCAGCCTTGGGACTAGCGGTAGCTCCTACAATGAGCAGTTCTTC. Protein product: CASSLGTSGSSYNEQFF.

CDR3 nucleotides: TGTGCCAGCAGCTTAAGGTTTCGGAGGAACACCGGGGAGCTGTTTTTT. Residues: CASSLRFRRNTGELFF. The chain has TRBV7-2 and TRBJ2-2, with D hard to call. The CDR3 consists of 16 residues. V was pared by 2 bases and J by 1 base, with 11 bases between. Per the germline V gene, CDR1 is SGHTA and CDR2 is FQGNSA.

The V gene is TRBV2, the J gene TRBJ1-4; the D is unclear. V shed 5 bases and J shed 8 bases, with 15 bases lying between them. This CDR3 has 14 residues. Germline V gene data show CDR1 as SNHLY and CDR2 as FYNNEI. The CDR3 DNA is TGTGCCAGCAGTTACTTAGGCGGGAAGGAAAAACTGTTTTTT. It yields the protein CASSYLGGKEKLFF.

The genes are TRBV29-1 and TRBJ2-1; 8 bases are shared with TRBD2. The J segment lost 7 bases and the V segment lost 5 bases, leaving 7 bases of the junction unmatched. Germline CDR1 is SQVTM and CDR2 is ANQGSEA. The CDR3 is 13 amino acids. CDR3 nucleotide sequence: TGCAGCGTTAATAGCGGGGTTTTGAATGAGCAGTTCTTC. Protein product: CSVNSGVLNEQFF.

The chain links TRBV20-1 to TRBJ1-5; TRBD1 is a possible D gene (5 bases). With 3 bases removed from V and 2 bases from J, the gap between germline ends came to 14 bases. The CDR3 has 15 residues. Germline-derived CDR1 and CDR2 are DFQATT and SNEGSKA (reference sequence). DNA for the CDR3: TGCAGTGCTAGTAGCGGGGCCCCGGGCAATCAGCCCCAGCATTTT. Encoded protein: CSASSGAPGNQPQHF.

The V and J genes are TRBV28 and TRBJ1-1; maybe TRBD1 (6 bases). Deletions cut 7 bases from V and 4 bases from J, with 13 bases between. The CDR3 runs to 13 residues. Germline V gene data show CDR1 as MDHEN and CDR2 as SYDVKM. This CDR3 reads CASTGPRGTEAFF. The DNA of the CDR3 is TGTGCCAGCACCGGACCCAGGGGCACTGAAGCTTTCTTT.

The chain uses TRBV28 and TRBJ1-5; the D is unclear. V lost 2 bases and J 11 bases, leaving 16 bases between the germline ends. CDR1 is MDHEN, CDR2 SYDVKM, per germline. The CDR3 consists of 14 residues. The CDR3 loop reads CASSLEGWGGTQHF. In nucleotides, the CDR3 is TGTGCCAGCAGTTTAGAAGGATGGGGAGGGACCCAGCATTTT.

The V call is TRBV4-3, the J call TRBJ2-1; 9 bases match TRBD2. With V trimmed by 3 bases and J by 5 bases, 5 bases remained unmatched. The germline V gene encodes CDR1 LGHNA and CDR2 YSLEER. This CDR3 has 15 amino acids. In DNA, the CDR3 is TGCGCCAGCAGCCATCTTAGCGGGAGCCACAATGAGCAGTTCTTC. It is translated as CASSHLSGSHNEQFF.

The chain uses TRBV7-2 and TRBJ2-5; perhaps TRBD1 as D (5 bases). The CDR3 spans 11 residues. V gave up 8 bases and J gave up 2 bases, with 6 bases separating them. Germline values: CDR1 SGHTA, CDR2 FQGNSA. This chain's CDR3 is CASRQQETQYF. The CDR3 nucleotides read TGTGCCAGCCGACAGCAAGAGACCCAGTACTTC.

This clone came up once. The CDR3 region has the DNA TGTGCCAGCAGCTTCCCCGACAGGGACTCACCCCTCCACTTT. It codes for CASSFPDRDSPLHF. The chain links TRBV5-6 to TRBJ1-6; TRBD1 matches at 7 bases. V gave up 2 bases and J gave up 10 bases; unmatched junction bases: 6. Germline V lookup: CDR1 SGHDT, CDR2 YYEEEE. The CDR3 contains 14 residues.

This clone was detected a few times. This chain joins TRBV19 and TRBJ2-7; 10 positions match TRBD1. CDR1 is LNHDA, CDR2 SQIVND, per germline (reference sequence). The CDR3 spans 13 residues. With 8 bases clipped from V and 6 bases from J, the junction kept 7 bases outside the gene matches. The CDR3 coding sequence is TGTGCCAGTGGAGACAGGGGGCCTCGCGAGCAGTACTTC. It encodes CASGDRGPREQYF.

The chain joins TRBV19 to TRBJ1-4; 8 nucleotides align to TRBD1. With V trimmed by 1 base and J by 8 bases, 6 bases remained unmatched. The CDR3 has 15 amino acids. Per the germline V gene, CDR1 is LNHDA and CDR2 is SQIVND (reference sequence). CDR3: CASSIGTGRLEKLFF. CDR3 coding DNA: TGTGCCAGTAGTATAGGGACAGGGCGGTTAGAAAAACTGTTTTTT.

The chain employs TRBV30 and TRBJ1-1; D remains ambiguous. The germline gives CDR1 GTSNPN, CDR2 SVGIG (reference sequence). The CDR3 covers 14 residues. With 5 bases removed from V and 2 bases from J, the gap between germline ends came to 15 bases. Written as DNA, the CDR3 is TGTGCCTGGGGGAAACCGGGGAGTAACACTGAAGCTTTCTTT. Its translation is CAWGKPGSNTEAFF.

This chain links TRBV5-1 with TRBJ2-1; TRBD2 matches 7 bases. V trimming: 1 base; J trimming: 0 bases; junction bases outside the gene matches: 10. The CDR3 runs to 18 residues. Germline-derived CDR1 and CDR2 are SGHRS and YFSETQ. CDR3 amino acids: CASSLPARTRSSYNEQFF. The CDR3 bases are TGCGCCAGCAGCTTGCCAGCACGGACTAGGAGCTCCTACAATGAGCAGTTCTTC.

This clone showed up just once. V gene TRBV5-1 combines with J gene TRBJ2-1; D might be TRBD2 (6 bases). The CDR3 sequence is 15 residues long. The germline V gene has CDR1 SGHRS and CDR2 YFSETQ. V lost 0 bases and J 4 bases, leaving 11 bases between the germline ends. As DNA, the CDR3 is TGCGCCAGCAGCTTGGTAGCGGATTCGTACAATGAGCAGTTCTTC. Its protein is CASSLVADSYNEQFF.

The chain carries TRBV11-2 and TRBJ2-1; 9 bases align to TRBD2. The CDR3 is made up of 16 amino acids. CDR1 SGHAT and CDR2 FQNNGV come from the germline V gene. Trimming took 0 bases from V and 2 from J; bases not matched to a gene: 2. The CDR3 loop reads CASSLEAGGPYNEQFF. The CDR3 DNA reads TGTGCCAGCAGCTTAGAAGCGGGAGGTCCCTACAATGAGCAGTTCTTC.

The CDR3, as DNA: TGTGCCAGCAGCGTAGAGACTAGCGGGGGGGAGACCCAGTACTTC. Translation gives CASSVETSGGETQYF. This sequence joins TRBV9 and TRBJ2-5; 13 nucleotides line up with TRBD2. Germline CDR1 SGDLS, CDR2 YYNGEE. The CDR3 has 15 residues. V lost 0 bases, J lost 5 bases, and 1 base stayed unmatched.

This clone was seen only a few times. The chain couples TRBV7-2 to TRBJ2-4; 11 nucleotides agree with TRBD2. Germline CDR1 reads SGHTA; CDR2 reads FQGNSA. The CDR3 consists of 16 residues. With 2 bases clipped from V and 2 bases from J, the junction kept 2 bases outside the gene matches. CDR3 sequence (DNA): TGTGCCAGCAGCTTATTAGCGGGGGGGCCCAAAAACATTCAGTACTTC. Translated, it gives CASSLLAGGPKNIQYF.

The V call is TRBV19, the J call TRBJ1-2, with 7 nucleotides matching TRBD1. The CDR3 consists of 14 residues. V lost 8 bases and J lost 0; bases outside the gene matches: 6. Germline CDR1 is LNHDA and CDR2 is SQIVND (reference sequence). CDR3 region: CASRMTGTNYGYTF. DNA for the CDR3: TGTGCCAGTCGAATGACAGGGACTAACTATGGCTACACCTTC. The full variable domain, in which reference TRBV19 and TRBJ1-2 provide the parts outside the CDR3, is DGGITQSPKYLFRKEGQNVTLSCEQNLNHDAMYWYRQDPGQGLRLIYYSQIVNDFQKGDIAEGYSVSREKKESFPLTVTSAQKNPTAFYLCASRMTGTNYGYTFGSGTRLTVV.

J is TRBJ1-3 and V is TRBV2; 7 bases agree with TRBD1. The V gene's germline CDR1 is SNHLY and CDR2 FYNNEI. The CDR3 runs to 14 residues. V dropped 4 bases and J dropped 1; count of bases not matched to a gene: 1. The CDR3 DNA sequence: TGTGCCAGCAGTGTGACAGGGTCTGGAAACACCATATATTTT. Translating it yields CASSVTGSGNTIYF.

The chain recombines TRBV28 with TRBJ2-1; the match to TRBD2 covers 11 bases. The CDR3 has 15 amino acids. Germline V CDR1 and CDR2: MDHEN, SYDVKM. The junction had 7 bases not matched to a gene; V was cut back by 3 bases and J by 9 bases. In nucleotides, the CDR3 is TGTGCCAGCAGTTTGTGGGGACTAGCGGTAACTGAGCAGTTCTTC. It translates to CASSLWGLAVTEQFF.

The chain links TRBV28 to TRBJ1-5, with 7 bases matching TRBD1. J gave up 7 bases and V 4 bases, and 10 bases lay outside the gene matches. Per the germline V gene, CDR1 is MDHEN and CDR2 is SYDVKM. This CDR3 region has 15 residues. This CDR3 reads CASSWLYRGDQPQHF. Here the CDR3 DNA reads TGTGCCAGCAGTTGGCTTTACAGGGGAGACCAGCCCCAGCATTTT.

The chain links TRBV27 to TRBJ2-5; the D is unclear. Trimming took 2 bases from V and 2 from J, leaving 9 bases between them. Germline-derived CDR1 and CDR2 are MNHEY and SMNVEV (reference sequence). This CDR3 is built from 14 residues. CDR3 DNA: TGTGCCAGCAGTTTAACGGCTAGACAAGAGACCCAGTACTTC. It codes for CASSLTARQETQYF.

The chain employs TRBV7-3 and TRBJ2-2; maybe TRBD2 (5 bases). The CDR3 extends over 16 amino acids. Trimming took 1 base from V and 4 from J, leaving 13 bases between them. The germline CDR1 and CDR2 sequences are SGHTA and FQGTGA. The CDR3: CASSLSLLGGTGELFF. Written as DNA, the CDR3 is TGTGCCAGCAGCTTAAGCCTCCTAGGAGGCACCGGGGAGCTGTTTTTT.

The genes are TRBV27 and TRBJ2-5; 10 bases fit TRBD2. Germline lookup yields CDR1 MNHEY and CDR2 SMNVEV (reference sequence). V was clipped by 2 bases and J by 5 bases; unmatched bases: 5. The length of the CDR3 is 15 residues. The CDR3 loop is CASSLLAGEGETQYF. The DNA of the CDR3 is TGTGCCAGCAGTTTACTAGCGGGAGAGGGTGAGACCCAGTACTTC.

This clone was seen just once. CDR3 loop: CASSTRDRDNEKLFF. CDR3 nucleotides: TGTGCCAGCAGCACGAGGGACAGGGATAATGAAAAACTGTTTTTT. The V gene is TRBV5-4, the J gene TRBJ1-4; 9 nucleotides match TRBD1. V trimming: 4 bases; J trimming: 4 bases; junction bases outside the gene matches: 5. CDR3 length equals 15 residues. CDR1 and CDR2 from the germline V gene are SGHNT and YYREEE (reference sequence).

The rearrangement links TRBV5-1 to TRBJ2-1; 11 positions match TRBD2. V lost 7 bases and J lost 4; bases outside the gene matches: 7. The germline gives CDR1 SGHRS, CDR2 YFSETQ. This CDR3 has 15 residues. The CDR3 nucleotides are TGCGCCAGCTCACTAGCGGGAGAGAGGTACAATGAGCAGTTCTTC. Protein sequence: CASSLAGERYNEQFF.

The genes are TRBV28 and TRBJ1-6, with TRBD1 identical over 9 bases. Germline V gene data show CDR1 as MDHEN and CDR2 as SYDVKM. The CDR3 spans 17 residues. V shed 3 bases, J shed 3 bases, and the junction held 6 bases outside the gene matches. CDR3 nucleotide sequence: TGTGCCAGCAGTTTGGGGGGGACAGGGCTCTATAATTCACCCCTCCACTTT. It encodes CASSLGGTGLYNSPLHF.

In this sample, this clone turned up once. This chain links TRBV25-1 with TRBJ1-5, with 8 bases lining up with TRBD1. CDR1 and CDR2 (germline): MGHDK, SYGVNS. V lost 6 bases to trimming and J lost 1 base; unmatched junction nucleotides: 2. The CDR3 runs 14 residues. CDR3 sequence reads: CASRAGGSNQPQHF. The CDR3 nucleotides are TGTGCCAGCAGAGCAGGGGGCAGCAATCAGCCCCAGCATTTT.